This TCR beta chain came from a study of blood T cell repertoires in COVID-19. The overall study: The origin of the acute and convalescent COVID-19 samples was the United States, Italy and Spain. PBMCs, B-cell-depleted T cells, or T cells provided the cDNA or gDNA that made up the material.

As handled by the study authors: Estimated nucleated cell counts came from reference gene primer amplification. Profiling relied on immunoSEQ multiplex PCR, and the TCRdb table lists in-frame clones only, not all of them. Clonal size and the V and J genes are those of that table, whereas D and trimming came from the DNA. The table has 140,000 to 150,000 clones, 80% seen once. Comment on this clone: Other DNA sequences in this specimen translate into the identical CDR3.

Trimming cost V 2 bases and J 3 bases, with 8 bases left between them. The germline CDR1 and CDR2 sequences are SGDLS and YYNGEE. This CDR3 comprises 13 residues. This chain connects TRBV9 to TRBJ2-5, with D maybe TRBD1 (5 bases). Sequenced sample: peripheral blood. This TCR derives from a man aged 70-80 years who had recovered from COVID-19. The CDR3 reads CASSVGAEETQYF. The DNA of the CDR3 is TGTGCCAGCAGCGTTGGGGCAGAAGAGACCCAGTACTTC. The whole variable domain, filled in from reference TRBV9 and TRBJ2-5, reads DSGVTQTPKHLITATGQRVTLRCSPRSGDLSVYWYQQSLDQGLQFLIQYYNGEERAKGNILERFSAQQFPDLHSELNLSSLELGDSALYFCASSVGAEETQYFGPGTRLLVL.